Reported below is one TCR beta chain. Its antigen is as yet unknown. This CDR3 has 15 residues. Germline CDR1 and CDR2: SQVTM and ANQGSEA. This entry comes from a study of CXCR3-negative and CXCR3-positive naive CD8 T cells. Study findings and constraints: Cryopreserved cells partially lost CXCR3 expression, and fresh PBMCs were used in most assays. Comparison of naive CXCR3-negative and CXCR3-positive cells revealed similar TRBV-TRBJ usage, while memory cells differed.

Identification of naive CD8+ T cells rested on CD45RO-CCR7+CD27+CD95- status. Each TRB cDNA library was prepared by 5' RACE (with UMI labels). TCRdb reprocessed the 5' RACE reads; each CDR3 protein has one entry and no DNA is given. There are about 5,600 distinct CDR3 sequences in the sample, with roughly 1.9% held by the top ten. The rearrangement links TRBV29-1 to TRBJ2-4; TCRdb calls TRBD1, which cannot be checked without DNA. Material for sequencing was naive CXCR3- CD8+ T cells from blood. Indicated subset: CD45RO-CCR7+CD27+CD95- naive CD8+ T cells lacking CXCR3 (TNR3-). The origin of this receptor is a human donor in good health. Some clones in this sample may be carry-over from other donors' samples. CDR3 in amino acids: CSAWLTETNQNIQYF.